A selection of T cell receptor beta chains follows, all from one sample in a study of T cells in localized non-small cell lung cancer. Produced via immunoSEQ multiplex PCR; TCRdb's table is partial and in-frame only. The data hold thousands of clones, with approximately 25% observed a single time. The sequencing here drew on lung tumor tissue, taken before any cancer treatment. The source of these receptors is a woman aged 40 to 75 with stage II lung adenocarcinoma. CDR3s leave out the opening cysteine and the closing phenylalanine or tryptophan.

length	V	J	CDR3
13	TRBV9	TRBJ1-1	ASSELEDTNTEAF
13	TRBV19	TRBJ2-3	ASSIDGRGADTQY
11	TRBV19	TRBJ1-1	ASSNEGRFEAF
12	TRBV11-3	TRBJ1-4	ASSRDSQGEKLF
13	TRBV1	TRBJ2-2	ASSQTDGNSWELF
13	TRBV19	TRBJ2-1	ASSTSLAGGGEQF
14	TRBV6-8	TRBJ1-1	ASSDGTGICGTEAF
15	TRBV12-2	TRBJ2-2	ASRETPSGRTTGELF
15	TRBV6-8	TRBJ1-2	ASSYWAGAIHNYGYT
11	TRBV18	TRBJ2-7	ASSPRGDYEQY
11	TRBV25-1	TRBJ1-1	ASSGWGNTEAF
14	TRBV6-8	TRBJ2-7	ASTKPGGPSSYEQY
14	TRBV11-3	TRBJ1-2	ASSLVAGQGFYGYT
12	TRBV11-3	TRBJ2-1	ASSLEGTYNEQF
13	TRBV11-3	TRBJ1-2	ASSWAGQGALGYT
12	TRBV11-3	TRBJ2-3	ASSLGTPEDTQY
13	TRBV25-1	TRBJ2-1	ASKVGTGVYNEQF
11	TRBV29-1	TRBJ2-1	SAGTSGYNEQF
11	TRBV6-4	TRBJ1-1	ASRGQTNTEAF
12	TRBV18	TRBJ2-5	ASSPTTGRETQY
13	TRBV5-1	TRBJ2-2	ASSQGQGSSGELF
14	TRBV19	TRBJ2-5	ASSAGTGNMQETQY
10	TRBV19	TRBJ1-2	ASRDPGTPYT
11	TRBV19	TRBJ2-1	ASSIGAYNEQF
12	TRBV2	TRBJ1-5	ASSDIDRHQPQH
12	TRBV11-3	TRBJ1-1	ASSSEGTGYEAF
13	TRBV6-8	TRBJ2-1	ASTRSGSGYNEQF
13	TRBV23-1	TRBJ1-2	ASSQDRQGHYGYT
13	TRBV11-3	TRBJ2-1	ASSVDREGWNEQF
13	TRBV10-2	TRBJ2-7	ASSEAYLEAYEQY
10	TRBV6-8	TRBJ1-2	ASSSGGDGYT
12	TRBV5-1	TRBJ1-1	ASSRGGANTEAF